This T cell receptor (beta chain) was documented in a study of cytomegalovirus exposure and HLA in healthy donors (dated by TCRdb to about 2017). The study in broad terms: According to an earlier analysis of 550 to 700 of the donors, 150 million to 200 million T cells yielded 100 million or so unique TCR beta sequences and less than 300 Gb of sequence data. An early release covering 500 to 750 HLA-typed donors comprised 250 to 350 gigabases of sequencing data and tens of millions of unique TCR sequences. Of the roughly 400 genotyped donors, 65% to 90% were placed in the genetic ancestry cluster associated with self-reported Caucasian donors. The study aimed to test whether cataloging public T cell receptors could reveal signatures of past pathogen exposure. The T cell repertoires of 670 or so subjects were profiled by immunosequencing and related to cytomegalovirus serostatus. In addition to the first cohort of roughly 670 subjects, a separate validation cohort of approximately 130 different subjects was used. To predict cytomegalovirus infection status, the study brought together high-throughput TCR immunosequencing, statistical association of individual TCRs with disease status, and machine learning. To study patterns of TCR occurrence, a later analysis re-analyzed previously published TCR beta repertoires from hundreds of donors and added high-resolution HLA genotyping. Rather than drawing on any new phenotypic data, the later analysis identified candidate immune exposures from TCR beta sequences and the way those sequences occurred across donors. To decide whether each TCR beta V gene segment behaved as functional or pseudogenic, an earlier analysis of several hundred of the donors relied on high-throughput TCR beta sequencing. Alongside the repertoire data, information on donor age, sex, ethnicity and CMV serostatus was compiled. Genome-wide SNP genotypes for about 65% of the roughly 700 donors were used in a later genetic analysis, which treated that subset as a discovery cohort. All discovery cohort repertoires had been generated using a single sequencing platform. Class I and class II HLA loci were covered by the typing at four-digit resolution. Typing coverage differed by locus: A, B, C, DRB1 and DQB1 were typed in about 620-640 donors, DQA1 in approximately 520, DPA1 in 600 to 610, and DPB1 in just under 490. Several DR-DQ haplotypes were handled as single units for association and clustering because linkage in the cohort was strong. Across approximately 400 genotyped donors of the cohort, an average of about 250,000 unique TCR beta nucleotide sequences per donor were sequenced, and roughly 20% of those sequences were non-productive. Paper-wide results and their limitations: Broadly in line with IMGT annotations, most TCR beta V segments showed up in productive rearrangements about 87% or about 30% of the time in an earlier analysis of 587 of the donors. The sequencing pipeline was judged likely to have produced a cluster of highly shared sequence variants as a technical artifact. In a later analysis, HLA-associated TCR beta chains were found to be more clonally expanded and to have lower generation probabilities than equally common non-associated chains. The authors suggested that the approach could potentially be generalized to other disease states and immunological phenotypes. When HLA alleles, especially DR and DQ, strongly co-occurred, attributing TCR associations to individual alleles was difficult. Over 15 rarely observed V segments, including chromosome 9 orphons, were excluded from the earlier analysis of just under 600 of the donors because counts were too low. Because HLA typing was unavailable for some donors at each locus, only the typed subset was used in association tests. Cytomegalovirus status was reported to be diagnosed by the classifier with high specificity and sensitivity in both the original and validation cohorts. A later analysis found that TCR association rates varied across HLA loci, with DRB1 alleles showing the most associated TCRs and HLA-C alleles the fewest. The study listed 164 TCR beta chains as associated with cytomegalovirus. Only TCR beta chains were sequenced in this cohort, and the absence of alpha or paired-chain data limited detectable features. Most TCR sequences were observed very rarely across donors, whereas some public TCRs were present in many individuals. In vitro tests confirmed that a few of the cytomegalovirus-associated TCR beta chains recognize cytomegalovirus antigens. A later analysis reported that several top co-occurrence clusters appeared linked to parvovirus B19, influenza, CMV and Epstein-Barr virus. A later genetic analysis reported fewer N-insertions in productive TCRs among donors in an Asian-associated ancestry cluster than the approximately 670-donor mean. A later analysis found that most CMV-associated TCR beta chains appeared HLA-restricted, with HLA associations seemingly driven largely by CMV exposure. Linkage disequilibrium might explain the correlated functional status among segregating V segments, but an unknown experimental factor could not be excluded. In a later analysis, around 17,000 TCR beta sequences were associated with specific HLA alleles at a false discovery rate of 0.05. Immune exposure information for the cohort was limited to CMV serostatus. V-gene and J-gene trimming of TCR beta chains was associated with a missense DCLRE1C variant in a later genetic analysis, and the association was replicated in an independent cohort. The presence/absence analyses assumed that sequencing depth was roughly uniform across donors, and that assumption may not be true. Some IMGT-functional V segments, including TRBV6-2 and TRBV6-3, could not be distinguished by the 87-base-pair reads and were therefore excluded. A further reported finding was that TCR beta sequences accurately predicted the HLA-A and HLA-B alleles for most subjects in the first cohort.

Receptor amplification or capture employed the immunoSEQ multiplex PCR assay. A mixture of 60 forward primers for TCR Vbeta segments and 13 reverse primers for TCR Jbeta segments was used in the multiplex PCR. The CDR3 region of rearranged TCR beta genes was amplified from genomic DNA by a multiplex PCR assay. Amplified TCR beta libraries were sequenced as 87-base-pair reads on the Illumina HiSeq System. As for the original processing: Across the 600 to 700 repertoires, a later analysis counted some 80 million unique TCR beta chains, 9.5 million to 13 million of which were shared by at least two donors. Raw reads were error-corrected and collapsed into unique sequences with a nearest-neighbor algorithm that merged closely related sequences to remove PCR and sequencing errors. V, D and J gene segments were assigned by aligning CDR3 sequences to IMGT reference sequences. For a sequence to be retained, a match of at least six nucleotides was required to both a V gene segment and a J gene segment. Rearrangements were called productive when the CDR3 lacked stop codons and stayed in frame with V and J; all others were non-productive. CDR3 was defined by IMGT convention, running from the second conserved V-encoded cysteine to the conserved J-encoded phenylalanine. The earlier analysis of roughly 590 of the donors excluded any sequence lacking an unambiguous match to a single V gene segment. In an earlier analysis of 587 of the donors, V segments were called functional above 56.7% productive rearrangements and were called segregating when the between-donor standard deviation exceeded 5%. A statistical classification framework was built to diagnose cytomegalovirus status from the catalog of TCR beta chain sequences. In a later analysis, TCR nucleotide sequences were compared against IMGT/GENE-DB human TR gene sequences so that V and J genes could be assigned. Using the TCRdist pipeline, a later analysis assigned CDR3 sequences along with most-parsimonious VDJ recombination scenarios. In a later analysis, every TCR beta chain was defined by the combination of its CDR3 amino acid sequence and its V-gene family, and reads without a unique V-gene family were dropped. A later analysis removed 600 or so highly shared, low-generation-probability nucleotide sequences to deal with suspected cross-contamination and a sequencing artifact. In a later analysis, a clonal expansion index was calculated for each public chain from normalized within-repertoire ranks of inferred template counts. In a later analysis, generation probabilities were computed with a VDJ recombination model fitted to out-of-frame rearrangements, and the resulting probabilities were checked against IGoR. In a later analysis, hypergeometric tests were used to score TCR-TCR, TCR-HLA and TCR-CMV co-occurrence, with a repertoire-size bias correction applied to TCR pairs. A later analysis estimated false discovery rates by permuting HLA or CMV assignments 20 times. In a later analysis, co-occurring TCRs were grouped with DBSCAN, and TCRdist sequence similarity was added when clustering was performed within HLA-allele-positive subsets. For co-occurrence clustering, repertoires with fewer than 30,000 or more than 120,000 public chains were excluded, along with roughly 5 repertoires with anomalous nucleotide sharing. Held by TCRdb, this immuneACCESS table contains in-frame sequences only and omits some clones. Under half of the omission traces to an unresolved V gene where checked; the cause of the rest is unknown. For V, J and clone size, that table is used; D and trimming come from the DNA. The sample contains 120,000 to 150,000 clones, roughly 78% of them found a single time. Clones ranked in the top ten supply 2.5% to 3.5% of the sample.

This clone was observed a single time. What this receptor recognizes is not known. No per-base quality is available; no much larger clone lies one base away. Trimming accounts for 6 bases at V and 1 base at J, while the number of junction bases matched to no gene is 5. CDR1 and CDR2 are read off the germline V gene as MNHEY and SVGAGI. Counted from cysteine to phenylalanine, this CDR3 has 14 amino acids. The CDR3 DNA has 42 bases and is translated from base 1. The cohort was made up of 500 to 850 healthy bone marrow donors. At the time of sampling, every cohort member was nominally healthy, though immune exposures that went unrecorded were likely present. The donor was CMV seropositive and belonged to the group of 250 to 300 seropositive cohort members. Every donor gave a peripheral blood sample, and the peripheral blood mononuclear cells from that sample were used for TCR beta sequencing. The Qiagen DNeasy Blood Extraction Kit was used to extract genomic DNA from the blood cell samples.

The sequenced sample was PBMCs. This clonotype was sampled from a man aged 35 to 55 in good health and CMV-seropositive. The rearranged segments are TRBV6-5 and TRBJ1-1; TRBD1 lines up with 7 middle nucleotides. For the CDR3, the sequence is CASSLTGWNTEAFF. The nucleotide sequence is TGTGCCAGCAGCCTGACAGGGTGGAACACTGAAGCTTTCTTT.